This T cell receptor beta chain was captured in a study of shared clonotypes between healthy human individuals (dated by TCRdb to about 2020). Looking at the study overall: The cohort comprised a couple of women and a few men aged 18 to 49 years. Different laboratories and diverse techniques were used to prepare libraries and sequence TCR repertoires, to increase sequencing depth and limit assay-specific biases. For each donor, CD4 naive and CD4 memory were each given three plates, CD8 naive was given two plates, and CD8 memory was given one plate. Each donor's leukapheresis produced roughly between about 0.85 and 10 billion PBMCs. To estimate repertoire size and how much clonotypes are shared between individuals, the study performed deep sequencing of blood TCR repertoires from a few healthy adults. The investigation overall reported the following: Sharing across four donors was observed for approximately 4.6% of naive CD4, about 4% of naive CD8, 2% to 2.5% of memory CD4, and roughly 0.4% of memory CD8 clonotypes. The small number of donors limited the genetic and exposure-history diversity represented. Larger estimated clonotype richness was generally found for naive subsets than for memory subsets. Incomplete sequencing was indicated by rarefaction of sorted-subset datasets, despite the large sequencing depth. Pairwise subsampling indicated that sequencing depth was expected to affect the degree of clonotype sharing among donors. Clonotypes shared by all four sorted-subset donors showed higher generation probabilities than non-shared clonotypes. Sampling was restricted to blood, and TCR repertoires in tissues likely differ from the TCR repertoires found in blood.

The donors were healthy, HIV-negative adults with no recently reported acute infections or vaccinations. Only Caucasian adults living in Nashville, Tennessee, USA were represented among the donors. CD4+ T cells were enriched by magnetic negative selection, after which naive cells were positively selected on CD45RA and the negative fraction was taken as the memory subset. Blood was collected by leukapheresis, and PBMCs were isolated by Ficoll-Histopaque density gradient centrifugation and then cryopreserved in liquid nitrogen vapor phase. Purity and quantity of every magnetically sorted T cell population were checked by analytical flow cytometry. Each sorted fraction had its genomic DNA isolated and then quantified by UV absorbance on a Nanodrop 2000c. Using the deep immunoSEQ assay, multiplex PCR amplified TCR CDR3 regions from genomic DNA. Extracted genomic DNA from each cell subset was spread evenly across all wells of several immunoSEQ 96-well plates, with each plate serving as a replicate. For sorted subsets, each replicate PCR was loaded with 200 ng genomic DNA, equivalent to about 30,000 T cell genomes. Purified libraries were measured with a Qubit 3.0 fluorometer, size-checked on a Bioanalyzer 2100, and measured again with the KAPA Library Quantification kit. Each immunoSEQ 96-well plate was sequenced on its own single-read 150-cycle Illumina NextSeq 550 flow cell. In the source study's methods: Because only junctional sequences without quality scores were contained in the immunoSEQ output, filtering matching that applied to full-length reads could not be performed. To assign V/J genes and CDR3, sequences were annotated against IMGT germline references using PyIR, a Python wrapper for IgBLAST v1.9. Any read was removed if the V/J assignment was weak (E-value above 1e-6), the CDR3 was missing, or the read contained stop codons, out-of-frame junctions, or ambiguous translated residues. V3J clonotypes were defined as sequences sharing the same inferred V gene, J gene, and CDR3 amino acid sequence. The percentage overlap between two repertoires was calculated by dividing the number of shared unique clonotypes by the size of the smaller repertoire. Richness of each repertoire was evaluated using RTK rarefaction, the Chao1 estimator, and Recon v2.1 estimates of unobserved clonotypes. For all TCRbeta clonotypes obtained by the gDNA method from a handful of donors, generation probabilities were computed with OLGA. The source is immuneACCESS, and TCRdb retained only in-frame sequences with V and J called. Part of the clones is not carried over; for the studies checked, unresolved V genes explain less than half of this, and the remainder is unexplained. V and J calls and clone size follow that table, whereas D and trimming were derived from the DNA. This sample comprises millions of clones, approximately 92% of them detected only once. The ten largest clones take up about 0.13% of the sample.

Details on this clone: Its antigen is currently not known. No base quality values were provided; no much bigger clone lies one nucleotide off. This specimen includes other DNA sequences encoding the same CDR3.

As encoded in the germline V gene, CDR1 is SGHRS while CDR2 is YFSETQ. The junction shows trimming of 0 bases on V and 4 bases on J, plus 7 bases between the germline ends. From the cysteine up to the phenylalanine, the CDR3 has a length of 13 residues. Solely the CDR3 DNA is kept, with 39 bases framed from the first base. Recombination connected TRBV5-1 to TRBJ2-5; there is no confident call for the D gene. Material for sequencing was naive CD4+ T cells sorted from blood. Sample cell subset or site, as interpreted from the label and publication: CD45RA+ positively selected. The sequence came from a young man in good health. The nucleotide sequence is given as TGCGCCAGCAGCTTGGATCCGGGAGAGACCCAGTACTTC. It is translated as CASSLDPGETQYF.